These 28 T cell receptor beta chains were all obtained from the same sample, sequenced in a study of CD8 T cells in Susac syndrome (dated by TCRdb to between 2019 and 2020). Preparation of the library involved the immunoSEQ multiplex PCR assay. RNA was extracted using the RNeasy kit, and about 0.45 to 1 ug of the RNA was reverse transcribed with random hexamers. TCRdb trimmed public reads at Q25 via fastp, called clones via MiXCR and kept in-frame beta chains. Entries that share a CDR3 protein sequence are merged under the most common genes and DNA. The sample table contains 180,000 or so distinct CDR3 sequences; only one count was recorded for about 96% of them. The ten most abundant clones make up about 0.096% of the sample. Sequencing was performed on CD4+ T cells from PBMCs. These receptors all stem from a human donor with multiple sclerosis.

In DNA, the CDR3 is TGTGCCAGCTCACCAGGAAACAGTCATAACTATGGCTACACCTTC. This encodes CASSPGNSHNYGYTF. This chain joins TRBV18 and TRBJ1-2; D unresolved. Germline CDR1 and CDR2: KGHSH and LQKENI. V lost 2 bases and J lost 1, with 11 bases in between. The CDR3 covers 15 residues.

CDR3 nucleotide sequence: TGTGCCAGCAGTGAAAGCTCCTACAATGAGCAGTTCTTC. Protein product: CASSESSYNEQFF. The chain employs TRBV25-1 and TRBJ2-1; D remains ambiguous. Trimming took off 2 bases at V and 0 bases at J, with 2 bases between the two ends. Germline loops: CDR1 MGHDK, CDR2 SYGVNS. The CDR3 consists of 13 residues.

The V call is TRBV30, the J call TRBJ2-3; no firm D call. From germline, CDR1 is GTSNPN and CDR2 SVGIG (reference sequence). CDR3 length: 14 amino acids. The V end was cut by 3 bases, the J end by 0 bases, with 10 bases between. In nucleotides, the CDR3 is TGTGCCTGGAGCCCAGGATTGAGCACAGATACGCAGTATTTT. This gives the protein CAWSPGLSTDTQYF.

The chain joins TRBV20-1 to TRBJ2-7, with 7 bases identical to TRBD2. In germline, CDR1 is DFQATT, CDR2 SNEGSKA (reference sequence). V shed 3 bases, J shed 6 bases, and the junction held 11 bases outside the gene matches. This CDR3 region has 14 residues. The CDR3 spells CSASPGGGRAEQYF. The CDR3 DNA is TGCAGTGCTAGTCCCGGGGGAGGGCGGGCCGAGCAGTACTTC.

Comments on this clonotype: An end of the junction differs from the germline gene, which may be a read error. The CDR3: CRTALNTEAFF. The CDR3 DNA is TGCCGGACGGCGTTGAACACTGAAGCTTTCTTT. The genes are TRBV15 and TRBJ1-1; D unclear. The V gene's germline CDR1 is LNHNV and CDR2 YYDKDF (reference sequence). The CDR3 is made up of 11 amino acids.

The genes are TRBV5-1 and TRBJ2-5; D is unresolved. Looked up from germline, CDR1 is SGHRS and CDR2 is YFSETQ. The V gene lost 4 bases and the J gene lost 2 bases, with 12 bases spanning the gap. There are 14 residues in the CDR3. CDR3 residues: CASSRWVQQETQYF. The CDR3 DNA reads TGCGCCAGCAGCCGATGGGTGCAGCAAGAGACCCAGTACTTC.

This rearrangement joins TRBV19 to TRBJ2-5, with 8 bases lining up with TRBD1. The CDR3 loop spans 13 amino acids. With V trimmed by 3 bases and J by 3 bases, 0 bases remained unmatched. Germline loops: CDR1 LNHDA, CDR2 SQIVND (reference sequence). The CDR3 bases are TGTGCCAGTAGTATGGACAGGGAAGAGACCCAGTACTTC. Residues: CASSMDREETQYF.

The gene calls are TRBV7-9 and TRBJ2-5, with TRBD2 as a possible D gene (5 bases). V was pared by 3 bases and J by 1 base, with 9 bases between. Germline CDR1 is SEHNR and CDR2 is FQNEAQ (reference sequence). This CDR3 is 14 amino acids long. This CDR3 reads CASSFGLAQETQYF. The CDR3 DNA follows: TGTGCCAGCAGCTTCGGCCTAGCCCAAGAGACCCAGTACTTC.

This chain uses TRBV20-1 with TRBJ2-3; no definite D call. V dropped 7 bases and J dropped 5 bases, with 16 bases sitting between them. Germline V gene lookup returns CDR1 DFQATT and CDR2 SNEGSKA (reference sequence). This CDR3 spans 13 amino acids. The CDR3 loop reads CSVPPNALDTQYF. Here the CDR3 DNA reads TGCAGTGTTCCCCCTAATGCGCTAGATACGCAGTATTTT.

CDR3 amino acids: CASSLPGKSYEQYF. The CDR3 region has the DNA TGTGCCAGCAGCTTACCAGGGAAGTCCTACGAGCAGTACTTC. The chain is built from TRBV7-2 and TRBJ2-7; TRBD1 might be the D (5 bases). V was cut by 2 bases and J by 1 base, with 9 bases left in between. The CDR3 totals 14 residues. The germline V gene has CDR1 SGHTA and CDR2 FQGNSA.

The chain recombines TRBV5-1 with TRBJ1-1, with D unresolved. This CDR3 has 13 amino acids. Germline CDR1 SGHRS, CDR2 YFSETQ. The V end lost 2 bases, the J end lost 6 bases, and 11 bases lay between the germline ends. CDR3 bases: TGCGCCAGCAGCTTCCCCCCCGGAGCTGAAGCTTTCTTT. This encodes CASSFPPGAEAFF.

The rearrangement uses TRBV12-3 or TRBV12-4 and TRBJ2-7; TRBD2 agrees at 7 bases. This CDR3 comprises 16 residues. Trimming cost V 4 bases and J 3 bases; bases outside gene matches: 12. The CDR3 reads CASSWGDPGLNYEQYF. CDR3 sequence (DNA): TGTGCCAGCAGTTGGGGGGATCCGGGACTAAACTACGAGCAGTACTTC.

The rearrangement uses TRBV7-9 and TRBJ2-7; TRBD1 aligns across 9 bases. The junction had 11 bases not matched to a gene; V was cut back by 10 bases and J by 1 base. This CDR3 is 15 amino acids long. CDR1 is SEHNR, CDR2 FQNEAQ, per germline (reference sequence). CDR3 in DNA: TGTGCCACCAACCCCGGGACAGGGATTTCCTACGAGCAGTACTTC. Amino acid sequence: CATNPGTGISYEQYF.

The gene calls are TRBV4-1 and TRBJ1-5; 7 bases map to TRBD1. CDR3 size: 15 residues. The V gene end was trimmed by 4 bases and the J gene end by 3 bases; junction bases not matched to a gene: 6. Germline V lookup: CDR1 MGHRA, CDR2 YSYEKL. The CDR3 reads CASSPPGGFNQPQHF. CDR3 DNA sequence: TGCGCCAGCAGCCCCCCAGGGGGGTTCAATCAGCCCCAGCATTTT.

The V call is TRBV6-6, the J call TRBJ1-2; D gene uncertain. Looked up from germline, CDR1 is MNHNY and CDR2 is SVGAGI (reference sequence). Trimming left V 5 bases short and J 1 base short, with 11 bases between. The CDR3 totals 14 residues. In DNA, the CDR3 is TGTGCCAGCAGTCTAGGGTCCCTTAACTATGGCTACACCTTC. It is translated as CASSLGSLNYGYTF.

Here the CDR3 DNA reads TGTGCCAGCCGGACTAGCGGAAACAAGGGGCAGTACTTC. Amino acids: CASRTSGNKGQYF. The genes are TRBV27 and TRBJ2-7, with 10 bases matching TRBD2. The V gene end was trimmed by 8 bases and the J gene end by 9 bases; junction bases not matched to a gene: 10. Germline-derived CDR1 and CDR2 are MNHEY and SMNVEV (reference sequence). The CDR3 runs to 13 residues.

The chain recombines TRBV5-6 with TRBJ2-2; D is uncertain. The CDR3 is 11 residues long. Germline V CDR1 and CDR2: SGHDT, YYEEEE. The V end lost 4 bases, the J end lost 4 bases, and 2 bases lay between the germline ends. The DNA for the CDR3 is TGTGCCAGCAGCATCACCGGGGAGCTGTTTTTT. It is translated as CASSITGELFF. The full variable domain, completed using reference TRBV5-6 and TRBJ2-2, is DAGVTQSPTHLIKTRGQQVTLRCSPKSGHDTVSWYQQALGQGPQFIFQYYEEEERQRGNFPDRFSGHQFPNYSSELNVNALLLGDSALYLCASSITGELFFGEGSRLTVL.

The chain is built from TRBV30 and TRBJ1-1, with TRBD1 identical over 10 bases. Per germline, CDR1 GTSNPN and CDR2 SVGIG (reference sequence). The CDR3 runs 15 residues. Trimming removed 3 bases from V and 4 bases from J; junction bases left unmatched: 8. The CDR3 DNA is TGTGCCTGGAGCACCGACAGGGGGCGAGGCACTGAAGCTTTCTTT. It yields the protein CAWSTDRGRGTEAFF.

The chain carries TRBV27 and TRBJ1-1, with D tentatively TRBD1 (5 bases). Trimming cost V 7 bases and J 3 bases, with 15 bases left between them. Looked up from germline, CDR1 is MNHEY and CDR2 is SMNVEV (reference sequence). The CDR3 has 14 residues. The CDR3 nucleotides are TGTGCCAGCATACCGGGGTGGGGGGACACTGAAGCTTTCTTT. Its translation: CASIPGWGDTEAFF.

The gene calls are TRBV7-2 and TRBJ2-3, with a possible D match to TRBD2 (6 bases). The CDR3 runs 15 residues. Deletions cut 4 bases from V and 2 bases from J, with 13 bases between. Germline V gene sequence: CDR1 SGHTA, CDR2 FQGNSA. The CDR3 spells CASSSGVHFTDTQYF. In nucleotides, the CDR3 is TGTGCCAGCAGCTCGGGGGTACACTTCACAGATACGCAGTATTTT.

The genes are TRBV4-1 and TRBJ2-6; 9 nucleotides match TRBD1. From germline, CDR1 is MGHRA and CDR2 YSYEKL. The CDR3 spans 17 residues. With V trimmed by 1 base and J by 1 base, 2 bases remained unmatched. In nucleotides, the CDR3 is TGCGCCAGCAGCCAAGGGGACAGGGTTTCTGGGGCCAACGTCCTGACTTTC. Amino acid sequence: CASSQGDRVSGANVLTF.

The chain couples TRBV9 to TRBJ2-1, with 10 bases that match TRBD2. The CDR3 totals 15 residues. V dropped 2 bases and J dropped 5; count of bases not matched to a gene: 4. CDR1 is SGDLS and CDR2 is YYNGEE in the germline V gene. CDR3 bases: TGTGCCAGCAGCGTTAGAGCGGGGGGGCACAATGAGCAGTTCTTC. Protein product: CASSVRAGGHNEQFF.

CDR3 residues: CSVVPQNGPGELFF. CDR3 coding DNA: TGCAGCGTTGTGCCACAAAATGGGCCCGGGGAGCTGTTTTTT. The gene calls are TRBV29-1 and TRBJ2-2; no reliable D call. Germline V CDR1 and CDR2: SQVTM, ANQGSEA. V gave up 4 bases and J gave up 6 bases, with 15 bases separating them. CDR3 size: 14 residues.

The chain links TRBV30 to TRBJ2-3, with D perhaps assigned TRBD1 or TRBD2 (6 bases each). The ends were cut back, 1 base at V and 4 bases at J, with 15 bases in the middle. Germline CDR1 reads GTSNPN; CDR2 reads SVGIG (reference sequence). The CDR3 totals 15 residues. The DNA of the CDR3 is TGTGCCTGGAGTGGGGACATGGAGGGGTCAGATACGCAGTATTTT. This encodes CAWSGDMEGSDTQYF.

This clonotype showed up just once. V and J are TRBV7-9 and TRBJ2-7; TRBD2 might be the D (6 bases). The CDR3 spans 13 residues. Trimming removed 11 bases at V and 1 base at J, with 15 bases between. Germline V gene data show CDR1 as SEHNR and CDR2 as FQNEAQ (reference sequence). The chain's CDR3 is CAVQGGFSYEQYF. The DNA for the CDR3 is TGTGCCGTCCAAGGAGGGTTTTCCTACGAGCAGTACTTC.

V usage is TRBV20-1 and J usage is TRBJ2-1; D possibly corresponds to TRBD1 (5 bases). This CDR3 spans 11 amino acids. Germline lookup yields CDR1 DFQATT and CDR2 SNEGSKA (reference sequence). V was cut by 5 bases and J by 8 bases, with 10 bases left in between. CDR3 coding DNA: TGCAGTGCTCTACAGGAGTATGAGCAGTTCTTC. Translating it yields CSALQEYEQFF.

The CDR3 region has the DNA TGTGCCAGCAGCCTTAGGACAGGGGCCTACGAGCAGTACTTC. Encoded protein: CASSLRTGAYEQYF. The rearrangement links TRBV3-1 to TRBJ2-7; 9 bases fit TRBD1. V lost 4 bases to trimming and J lost 2 bases; unmatched junction nucleotides: 3. Germline CDR1 LGHDT, CDR2 YNNKEL (reference sequence). The length of the CDR3 is 14 residues.

The chain couples TRBV3-1 to TRBJ2-5; D gene ambiguous. Trimming took 0 bases from V and 5 from J, leaving 7 bases between them. The germline V gene encodes CDR1 LGHDT and CDR2 YNNKEL (reference sequence). This CDR3 has 13 amino acids. CDR3 in DNA: TGTGCCAGCAGCCAAGAATCTGTGGAGACCCAGTACTTC. It encodes CASSQESVETQYF.